Sequencing of this T cell receptor beta chain was carried out in a study of identical twins (dated by TCRdb to the mid-2010s). Some background on the complete study: TCR alpha and beta repertoires from monozygotic twins, unrelated adults of various ages and cord blood were deep-sequenced to test whether fetal clonotypes persist. To rule out contamination, the twin experiments were replicated at different times with different library preparation protocols. The research as a whole found: Compared with coincidental sharing between unrelated individuals, out-of-frame TCR alpha sequences shared between twins had an excess of sequences with low generation probability. Zero-insertion analyses could be partly confounded by invariant T cells such as MAIT and iNKT, though diverse VJ usage argued against such confounding for most clonotypes. Fewer insertions were carried by abundant cord blood beta clonotypes, a similar but weaker trend appeared in young adult naive repertoires, and no such trend appeared in memory repertoires. Recombination models systematically underestimated out-of-frame TCR alpha sharing in monozygotic twins but agreed with sharing between unrelated individuals. Excess twin sharing in beta out-of-frame sequences was weaker because fewer shared sequences lowered the signal-to-noise ratio. Because the same donors could not be followed over many years, conclusions were based on cross-sectional statistical analysis.

Only healthy Caucasian donors were included. Three pairs of female monozygotic twins, all aged 18 to 29 years, made up the twin cohort. Peripheral blood mononuclear cells were used as the source from which RNA for TCR libraries was isolated. This clonotype was picked up many times. The target of this receptor is not known. No base qualities exist here, and no much larger clone lies one base off it. The cysteine opens and the phenylalanine closes a CDR3 of 14 amino acids. Kept here is only the CDR3 DNA, which spans 42 bases and is read in frame from base 1. Trimming at the junction amounts to 5 bases on V and 1 base on J, and the germline ends lie 11 bases apart. CDR1 MNHNS and CDR2 SASEGT are derived from the germline V gene. Libraries were prepared through 5' RACE. The reads were generated on an Illumina HiSeq 2000. A universal primer binding site was added through template switching, and the final cDNA carried a unique molecular identifier so that TCR cDNA molecules could be counted accurately. First-strand cDNA for TCR alpha and beta chains was synthesized from specific primers in the conserved constant-segment region. Each cDNA library was double barcoded, with a SMART-Mk sample barcode plus Illumina barcodes, to control for contamination. TruSeq adapter sequences along with Illumina sample barcodes were introduced in two successive PCR steps. TCR alpha and beta cDNA libraries were sequenced on the Illumina HiSeq platform with custom primers. The authors' pipeline ran thus. MiGEC processed the raw reads to extract unique molecular identifiers, while MiXCR was used to determine the CDR3 positions. Recombination models were inferred per individual with the repgenHMM and IGoR tools using an EM algorithm. Shared clonotype analysis was performed with the tcR package in R, normalizing sharing by the product of cloneset sizes. Out-of-frame nonproductive sequences were analyzed to study raw recombination free of thymic and clonal selection effects. TCRdb redid the processing of the public reads, applying fastp at Q25 and MiXCR, and retained in-frame beta chains. Merged by CDR3 protein, the rows form single entries marked with the most common genes and DNA. None of the V and J calls come from the authors' own analysis; TCRdb made them. This sample comprises about 900,000 distinct CDR3 sequences, approximately 13% of them detected only once. 1.5% to 2% of the sample belongs to the ten largest clones.

A further study also used this sample, focusing on yellow fever vaccine responses in identical twins. The second paper states: According to the authors, the vaccine-induced T cell response in identical twins seemed to be partly convergent and partly specific to each individual. In the study, vaccine-responding T cell clones were precisely tracked in identical twins.

This clonotype originated in a woman aged 18-29 years in good health. In this chain, TRBV6-1 is recombined with TRBJ1-1; the best D guess is TRBD1, with 5 bases matching. Sequencing was done on a sample of PBMCs. The CDR3 region has the sequence CASSRGRENTEAFF. The DNA sequence is as follows: TGTGCCAGCAGTCGGGGGAGGGAGAACACTGAAGCTTTCTTT.